The clone carrying this T cell receptor (beta chain) came up a few times. The germline V gene encodes CDR1 MNHNS and CDR2 SASEGT. V dropped 0 bases and J dropped 15; count of bases not matched to a gene: 7. The CDR3 loop spans 13 amino acids. This record comes from a study of T cell responses to AZD1222 COVID-19 vaccine. The data were produced by immunoSEQ multiplex PCR, yet TCRdb's version contains in-frame clones alone and is incomplete. The sample has 68,000 or so clones; about three quarters are singletons. The specimen was peripheral blood, collected on day 0 of AZD1222 vaccination. The V and J genes are TRBV6-1 and TRBJ2-1, with 8 bases aligning to TRBD1. The clonotype originates from an adult in good health. DNA for the CDR3: TGTGCCAGCAGTGAAGCCTCCAGGGGGCGAGGGTTCTTC. The encoded protein is CASSEASRGRGFF.